Listed below are T cell receptor beta chains from one sample, sequenced in a study of T cell responses to AZD1222 COVID-19 vaccine. The assay was immunoSEQ multiplex PCR, and TCRdb's table has in-frame clones only and misses some. The table lists roughly 190,000 clones, around nine tenths of them singletons. Sample: peripheral blood, taken 28 days after the second dose of the MenACWY control vaccine. Every receptor here comes from an adult who received the MenACWY meningococcal vaccine as a control. Each CDR3 is given with its conserved first and last residue. Each record gives: J gene, V gene, CDR3 protein.

j_gene: TRBJ2-5; v_gene: TRBV7-9; CDR3aa: CASSPDPGETQYF
j_gene: TRBJ1-3; v_gene: TRBV5-4; CDR3aa: CASRRQGGRVARRNTIYF
j_gene: TRBJ2-3; v_gene: TRBV11-2; CDR3aa: CASSLVSGKSTDTQYF
j_gene: TRBJ1-6; v_gene: TRBV3-1/TRBV3-2; CDR3aa: CASSPSFQGSYNSPLHF
j_gene: TRBJ2-7; v_gene: TRBV19; CDR3aa: CASSPTIRGNSYEQYF
j_gene: TRBJ2-1; v_gene: TRBV5-1; CDR3aa: CASSWPSGSNEQFF
j_gene: TRBJ1-2; v_gene: TRBV19; CDR3aa: CASAQGGYGYTF
j_gene: TRBJ2-6; v_gene: TRBV19; CDR3aa: CASSSGANVLTF
j_gene: TRBJ1-1; v_gene: TRBV21-1; CDR3aa: CASSGCKRRGAFF
j_gene: TRBJ2-5; v_gene: TRBV23-1; CDR3aa: CASSRAWGGITEPQETQYF
j_gene: TRBJ2-7; v_gene: TRBV19; CDR3aa: CATAIPGPAGYEQYF
j_gene: TRBJ2-1; v_gene: TRBV11-2; CDR3aa: CASSLGPGAPEQFF
j_gene: TRBJ2-1; v_gene: TRBV28; CDR3aa: CASKALGEQFF
j_gene: TRBJ1-2; v_gene: TRBV29-1; CDR3aa: CSVRRQGNGYTF
j_gene: TRBJ2-7; v_gene: TRBV5-1; CDR3aa: CASRLAVGSYEQYF
j_gene: TRBJ2-5; v_gene: TRBV11-3; CDR3aa: CASSLEETQYF
j_gene: TRBJ1-2; v_gene: TRBV5-1; CDR3aa: CASEGAVSAAYGYTF
j_gene: TRBJ2-7; v_gene: TRBV27; CDR3aa: CASSFSPGGRSSYEQYF
j_gene: TRBJ2-3; v_gene: TRBV7-3; CDR3aa: CASSLGPRETGSTDTQYF
j_gene: TRBJ1-4; v_gene: TRBV7-9; CDR3aa: CASRLDGGNEKLFF
j_gene: TRBJ1-2; v_gene: TRBV9; CDR3aa: CASSGSPAAGDYGYTF
j_gene: TRBJ2-3; v_gene: TRBV10-1; CDR3aa: CASSGDRAFSTDTQYF
j_gene: TRBJ1-4; v_gene: TRBV6-7; CDR3aa: CASSPIDRVRDEKLFF
j_gene: TRBJ2-5; v_gene: TRBV27; CDR3aa: CASSLSGRGETQYF
j_gene: TRBJ1-1; v_gene: TRBV2; CDR3aa: CASHPRGGGNTEAFF
j_gene: TRBJ2-3; v_gene: TRBV3-1/TRBV3-2; CDR3aa: CASSSTGSLGDTQYF
j_gene: TRBJ1-1; v_gene: TRBV6-5; CDR3aa: CASRQTGDVTEAFF
j_gene: TRBJ2-2; v_gene: TRBV29-1; CDR3aa: CSALPNTGELFF
j_gene: TRBJ1-4; v_gene: TRBV5-5; CDR3aa: CASSSGQGGPNEKLFF
j_gene: TRBJ2-1; v_gene: TRBV11-3; CDR3aa: CASSLDLGQVSYNEQFF
j_gene: TRBJ2-2; v_gene: TRBV7-8; CDR3aa: CASSLGRATGELFF
j_gene: TRBJ2-5; v_gene: TRBV12-3/TRBV12-4; CDR3aa: CASSFHPQAQYF
j_gene: TRBJ2-1; v_gene: TRBV6-2/TRBV6-3; CDR3aa: CASSSREGYNEQFF
j_gene: TRBJ2-2; v_gene: TRBV7-2; CDR3aa: CASTPQFGTGELFF
j_gene: TRBJ2-5; v_gene: TRBV5-3; CDR3aa: CARSSTSEETQYF
j_gene: TRBJ1-1; v_gene: TRBV10-3; CDR3aa: CAISAGGNTEAFF
j_gene: TRBJ1-1; v_gene: TRBV6-5; CDR3aa: CASRGYTEAFF
j_gene: TRBJ1-1; v_gene: TRBV3-1/TRBV3-2; CDR3aa: CASSQVHRGPTEAFF
j_gene: TRBJ2-7; v_gene: TRBV9; CDR3aa: CASSVANDRVYEQYF
j_gene: TRBJ2-2; v_gene: TRBV3-1/TRBV3-2; CDR3aa: CASRVGSGQITGELFF
j_gene: TRBJ2-2; v_gene: TRBV9; CDR3aa: CASSLRGGGTGELFF
j_gene: TRBJ2-1; v_gene: TRBV19; CDR3aa: CASRVLTTSSGDEQFF
j_gene: TRBJ1-5; v_gene: TRBV5-6; CDR3aa: CASSLGGDSNQPQHF
j_gene: TRBJ1-2; v_gene: TRBV18; CDR3aa: CASSPPSRQDYGYTF
j_gene: TRBJ2-2; v_gene: TRBV4-3; CDR3aa: CASSQGLAVGTGELFF
j_gene: TRBJ1-2; v_gene: TRBV27; CDR3aa: CASSLGSFGGYTF
j_gene: TRBJ1-1; v_gene: TRBV19; CDR3aa: CASSIQGLGEAFF
j_gene: TRBJ1-3; v_gene: TRBV28; CDR3aa: CASSLRREGGGNTIYF
j_gene: TRBJ2-7; v_gene: TRBV28; CDR3aa: CASSKPGQVAHEQYF
j_gene: TRBJ2-7; v_gene: TRBV3-1/TRBV3-2; CDR3aa: CASSQDNGLAGVGEQYF
j_gene: TRBJ1-1; v_gene: TRBV18; CDR3aa: CASSLKTLPSLNTEAFF
j_gene: TRBJ1-2; v_gene: TRBV6-5; CDR3aa: CASSRTGLYGYTF
j_gene: TRBJ2-5; v_gene: TRBV7-8; CDR3aa: CASSLTPGTVQETQYF
j_gene: TRBJ1-4; v_gene: TRBV5-1; CDR3aa: CASSLEGWGNEKLFF
j_gene: TRBJ2-7; v_gene: TRBV7-9; CDR3aa: CASSLAGAGVYEQYF
j_gene: TRBJ1-1; v_gene: TRBV10-3; CDR3aa: CAISESGLPNTEAFF
j_gene: TRBJ2-7; v_gene: TRBV19; CDR3aa: CASSISHRQGRMRNEQYF
j_gene: TRBJ2-1; v_gene: TRBV9; CDR3aa: CASSWDRGNEQFF
j_gene: TRBJ1-2; v_gene: TRBV5-5; CDR3aa: CASTLAQGPNYGYTF
j_gene: TRBJ1-5; v_gene: TRBV3-1/TRBV3-2; CDR3aa: CASSQGRGGNQPQHF